This TCR beta chain was identified during a study of blood T cells in healthy people across ages (dated by TCRdb to 2013 to 2016). With respect to the entire study: In model experiments, roughly one uniquely barcoded TCR beta cDNA molecule per two T cells was captured by template switching. The study measured age-related changes in TCR beta repertoire diversity using deep sequencing normalized with unique cDNA molecular identifiers. The donors were split into four age groups: young (average about 15 years), middle-aged (39), aged (more than 60) and long-lived (under 85). The study analyzed two additional independent replicas of 1 million unique cDNA reads from the same blood draw for two donors, one aged 18 to 30 and one aged 80 or older.

This clonotype was seen more than once but under ten times. Its antigen remains unidentified. No much larger clone exists at a distance of one base, and base qualities are not known. Its CDR3 holds 13 amino acids, cysteine through phenylalanine. The read is trimmed to its CDR3 DNA, 39 bases read in frame from base 1. From the germline V gene (reference sequence), CDR1 is LNHDA and CDR2 is SQIVND. The germline V and J ends show losses of 10 bases and 9 bases respectively, and no gene match explains 12 bases of the junction. The receptor library was made with 5' RACE. The data were produced on an Illumina HiSeq 2500. A second PCR of roughly 7 to 12 cycles was run with a J-beta primer mix and a sample-barcoded 5' primer. A template-switch 5' adaptor carrying 12 random nucleotides introduced a unique molecular identifier onto each TCR beta cDNA molecule. At least 2.5 million CDR3-containing paired-end reads were obtained from each sample. All of the RNA was converted into first-strand cDNA using the Mint cDNA synthesis kit, with a TRBC-specific oligonucleotide serving as the primer. Following uracil-DNA glycosylase treatment, a first 18-cycle PCR with universal primers M1SS and BC2_uni_R was performed on all cDNA. The authors' pipeline ran thus. Normalization of each sample was performed by random selection of 1 million high-quality reads, each carrying a distinct molecular identifier. Reads with shared molecular identifiers were discarded instead of being binned into consensus sequences. MiTCR, set to a Q25 quality threshold and the strictest error-elimination algorithm, was used for CDR3 identification, clonotype clustering and error correction. A nonparametric unseen species model using Euler transformation provided a lower-bound estimate of total TCR beta diversity. Using fastp at Q25 and MiXCR, TCRdb reprocessed the public reads and kept productive beta chains. Each CDR3 protein appears once, grouped with its most common genes and DNA. The V and J calls and clone size come from TCRdb's table, not from the authors' own analysis. The sample has some 1,000,000 distinct CDR3 sequences on record, under 30% of them singletons. The top ten hold less than 0.75% of the sample.

Study-wide findings and limitations: The percentage of naive T cells measured by flow cytometry correlated strongly with observed TCR beta diversity. Observed TCR beta diversity per million T cells fell roughly linearly with age, and a significant reduction was already apparent by age around 44. Estimates of total diversity based on one million sequenced T cells were regarded as lower bounds and as underestimates. Because donor CMV infection status was unknown, age-related changes in expanded clonotypes were potentially confounded. Since profiling was done on bulk unsorted PBMCs, naive and antigen-experienced compartments could not be conclusively compared. The long-lived group showed more naive CD4+ T cells, fewer expanded clones and increased TCR diversity than the aged group, suggesting age selection.

The approximately 39 donors, aged 6 to 90 years, were systemically healthy Caucasian individuals from Russia. Each donor gave 8 to 10 milliliters of peripheral blood, drawn into EDTA-treated Vacutainer tubes. PBMCs were isolated by Ficoll-Paque density-gradient centrifugation, with at least 7 million obtained per sample. Trizol reagent was used to extract total RNA from the PBMCs, yielding at least 5 micrograms per sample. For every donor, flow cytometry on a PBMC aliquot measured the percentage of naive CD45RAhigh/CD27high T cells. The sample was also linked to a second study, of T cells of mothers and their children. According to the second study: The donors were nine systemically healthy Caucasian individuals, made up of three mothers and their six children. cDNA synthesis used all of the extracted RNA, with about 1.5 ug of RNA in each 15 ul reaction. Sample barcodes and 2-4 random nucleotides were added via the M1S primer in the second PCR. More than 8.5 million TCR beta CDR3 reads were obtained from each mother, and about 3 million reads were obtained from each child. Thymic selection shapes the output of TCR recombination in a similar way in related and unrelated pairs, and inherited differences have a minor effect. Related mother-child pairs always showed normalized repertoire overlap that was slightly higher than in unrelated mother-child pairs, though the difference was never significant. Persistent microchimeric T cell clones were not detected, at a sensitivity of about 90 clones per million clonotypes. In the study, deep NGS was used to compare the TCR beta repertoires of mothers and children, and features distinguishing related mother-child pairs from unrelated individuals were sought. Mothers averaged about 40 +/- 4 years of age and children averaged roughly 12 +/- 4 years. After adapters were ligated using NEBNext reagents, the libraries underwent 100+100 nt paired-end sequencing on an Illumina HiSeq 2000. To prevent cross-contamination, the mother and child libraries were prepared one month apart and sequenced in separate runs. Each donor had between about 450,000 and 2,100,000 distinct TCR beta clonotypes identified. Naive TCR beta clonotypes were estimated from low-frequency clonotypes matched to each donor's FACS-determined naive share, without sorting.

The receptor was isolated from a girl aged 2 to 9 in good health. The specimen was blood. The V and J genes are TRBV19 and TRBJ2-5, and 9 bases in between align with TRBD1. In nucleotide form, the sequence is TGTGCCACCCGACAGGGGGTCAGGTTGCCCCAGTACTTC. It translates as CATRQGVRLPQYF.